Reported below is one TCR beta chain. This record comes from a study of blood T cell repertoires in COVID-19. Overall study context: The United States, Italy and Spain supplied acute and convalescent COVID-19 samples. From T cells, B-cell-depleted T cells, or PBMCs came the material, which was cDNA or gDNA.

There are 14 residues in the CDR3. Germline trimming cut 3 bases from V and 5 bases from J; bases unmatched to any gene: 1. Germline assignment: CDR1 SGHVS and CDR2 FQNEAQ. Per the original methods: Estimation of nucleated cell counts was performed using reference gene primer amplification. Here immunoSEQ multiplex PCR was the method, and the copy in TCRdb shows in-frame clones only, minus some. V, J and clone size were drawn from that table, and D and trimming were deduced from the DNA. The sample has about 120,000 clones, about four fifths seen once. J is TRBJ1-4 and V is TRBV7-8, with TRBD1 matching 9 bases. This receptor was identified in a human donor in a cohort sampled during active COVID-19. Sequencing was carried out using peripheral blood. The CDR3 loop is CASSLGTGNEKLFF. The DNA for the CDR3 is TGTGCCAGCAGCTTGGGGACAGGGAATGAAAAACTGTTTTTT.